A single sample gave rise to the 10 T cell receptor beta chains below, sequenced in a study of shared clonotypes between healthy human individuals. Profiled with immunoSEQ multiplex PCR; TCRdb holds only in-frame clones, not every one. The table records 470,000 or so clones, roughly 80% of them present only once. The sample comprised PBMCs. Every receptor here comes from a woman between 40 and 55 years old in good health. Some clones in this sample may be carry-over from other donors' samples.

This clone has a single count. It is likely a read error: a sequence one base away is far more abundant. This chain uses TRBV27 with TRBJ2-5; a possible D gene is TRBD2 (5 bases). The J call may be mistaken, given a closer DNA end match to TRBJ2-7. The germline CDR1 and CDR2 sequences are MNHEY and SMNVEV (reference sequence). CDR3 length equals 15 residues. CDR3 DNA sequence: TGTGCCAGCAGCCCAGCAGGAGGCAGTTGTTACGAGCAGTACTTC. Amino acid sequence: CASSPAGGSCYEQYF.

This clone was picked up one time. The chain uses TRBV5-1 and TRBJ2-5; D is possibly TRBD2 (5 bases). Germline CDR1 reads SGHRS; CDR2 reads YFSETQ. The V end lost 4 bases, the J end lost 4 bases, and 11 bases lay between the germline ends. The CDR3 loop spans 13 amino acids. CDR3 protein: CASSRGSSETQYF. CDR3 sequence (DNA): TGCGCCAGCAGCCGAGGGTCCTCAGAGACCCAGTACTTC.

About this clone: A single base is all that separates this from a far larger clone, so a read error is likely. The V and J genes are TRBV11-2 and TRBJ2-2, with D tentatively TRBD1 or TRBD2 (5 bases each). V lost 4 bases and J 4 bases, leaving 13 bases between the germline ends. CDR1 is SGHAT and CDR2 is FQNNGV in the germline V gene. The CDR3 is 15 amino acids. The CDR3 DNA is TGTGCCAGCAGCTATCAGACAGAGGGCACCGGGGAGCTGTTTTTT. Translated: CASSYQTEGTGELFF.

To note about this clone: A far bigger clonotype differs at one base, so this is likely a read error. This CDR3 is also generated by other DNA sequences in the sample. The rearrangement joins TRBV4-1 to TRBJ2-7; no firm D call. Trimming shortened V by 6 bases and J by 6 bases, and 15 bases separated the two germline ends. Looked up from germline, CDR1 is MGHRA and CDR2 is YSYEKL. This CDR3 has 13 amino acids. In DNA, the CDR3 is TGCGCCAGCAGAAGGGATCTCAATTCCGAGCAGTACTTC. The encoded protein is CASRRDLNSEQYF.

This clone was detected once. The chain links TRBV13 to TRBJ2-5; D might be TRBD2 (5 bases). The CDR3 runs to 13 residues. Trimming cost V 2 bases and J 3 bases, with 7 bases left between them. Germline V lookup: CDR1 PRHDT, CDR2 FYEKMQ (reference sequence). The CDR3 region is CASSLLAEETQYF. Written as DNA, the CDR3 is TGTGCCAGCAGCTTACTAGCAGAAGAGACCCAGTACTTC.

This chain links TRBV4-2 with TRBJ2-7; D is uncertain. Per the germline V gene, CDR1 is LGHNA and CDR2 is YNFKEQ. With 6 bases removed from V and 4 bases from J, the gap between germline ends came to 7 bases. The CDR3 consists of 11 residues. CDR3: CASSLSYEQYF. CDR3 in DNA: TGTGCCAGCAGTCTCTCTTACGAGCAGTACTTC.

Worth noting for this clone: A read error is possible here, since a much larger clone lies one base away. This sequence joins TRBV6-1 and TRBJ1-1, with a tentative D call TRBD1 (5 bases). The CDR3 loop spans 13 amino acids. Trimming pared 3 bases from V and 5 bases from J, leaving 10 bases between. The germline V gene has CDR1 MNHNS and CDR2 SASEGT. The CDR3 nucleotides are TGTGCCAGCAGTGATGAGGGGAGGACTGAAGCTTTCTTT. Amino acids: CASSDEGRTEAFF.

V is TRBV5-1 and J is TRBJ2-7, with 8 bases lining up with TRBD2. Losses at the gene ends were 5 bases for V and 2 bases for J; bases not matched to a gene: 9. There are 15 residues in the CDR3. Per the germline V gene, CDR1 is SGHRS and CDR2 is YFSETQ. CDR3 loop: CASRILSGETYEQYF. The DNA of the CDR3 is TGCGCCAGCAGGATCCTTAGCGGGGAAACCTACGAGCAGTACTTC.

This clone appeared once. The rearrangement uses TRBV11-2 and TRBJ2-7; D is possibly TRBD1 (6 bases). Germline loops: CDR1 SGHAT, CDR2 FQNNGV. This CDR3 has 15 amino acids. Trimming removed 2 bases from V and 1 base from J, with 12 bases in between. CDR3 region: CASSLFPGQSYEQYF. The CDR3 DNA reads as TGTGCCAGCAGCTTATTCCCAGGACAGTCCTACGAGCAGTACTTC.

This chain connects TRBV27 to TRBJ2-2, with a possible D match to TRBD2 (6 bases). CDR1 and CDR2 (germline): MNHEY, SMNVEV (reference sequence). This CDR3 region has 17 residues. The V gene lost 2 bases and the J gene lost 4 bases, with 17 bases spanning the gap. The CDR3 DNA reads as TGTGCCAGCAGTTTAACGGGAGCGCTCCTTGGCACCGGGGAGCTGTTTTTT. Protein product: CASSLTGALLGTGELFF.